A selection of T cell receptor beta chains follows, all from one sample in a study of blood T cell repertoires in COVID-19. Libraries were prepared by immunoSEQ multiplex PCR; TCRdb keeps only in-frame clonotypes and omits some of them. The sample carries fewer than 350,000 clones, about nine tenths recorded once. Sample: PBMCs or T cells enriched from blood (not recorded which). All receptors come from a woman in her thirties who had been exposed to COVID-19. The CDR3 runs from the conserved cysteine through the conserved F or W. D genes are given only for firm matches. Expanded clones are given a class, and other clones once, few, many or no size at all.

d_gene	abundance	v_gene	j_gene	CDR3nt	CDR3aa
NA	NA	TRBV2	TRBJ2-6	TGTGCCAGCAGTGAAGCGCGATGGTCTGGGGCCAACGTCCTGACTTTC	CASSEARWSGANVLTF
NA	NA	TRBV19	TRBJ2-7	TGTGCCAGTAGTGTTCTGGGGTCGGGGGAGCAGTACTTC	CASSVLGSGEQYF
TRBD2	NA	TRBV24-1	TRBJ2-4	TGTGCCACCAGTGACAAGACTATGATCAGCGGGAGGGGGAACATTCAGTACTTC	CATSDKTMISGRGNIQYF
TRBD1	few	TRBV19	TRBJ2-7	TGTGCCAGTAGTGGGGACAGGGTGCGCGAGCAGTACTTC	CASSGDRVREQYF
TRBD1	NA	TRBV25-1	TRBJ2-5	TGTGCCAGCAGTGATCCCGGGACAGAAGAGACCCAGTACTTC	CASSDPGTEETQYF
TRBD2	NA	TRBV12-5	TRBJ2-7	TGTGCTAGTTCCCGGGTAGCGGGATTAAGCGAGCAGTACTTC	CASSRVAGLSEQYF
TRBD1	few	TRBV19	TRBJ1-4	TGTGCCAGCGGACAGGGGGCGGGTAATGAAAAACTGTTTTTT	CASGQGAGNEKLFF
NA	NA	TRBV2	TRBJ1-1	TGTGCCAGCAGTGCTAGCGGGGCCCCGAACACTGAAGCTTTCTTT	CASSASGAPNTEAFF
NA	NA	TRBV7-9	TRBJ2-1	TGTGCCAGCAGCTCCCCGGGACTCTCCTACAATGAGCAGTTCTTC	CASSSPGLSYNEQFF
NA	NA	TRBV6-2/TRBV6-3	TRBJ1-5	TGTGCCAGCAGCTTGACAGGTGGCAGCAATCAGCCCCAGCATTTT	CASSLTGGSNQPQHF
NA	NA	TRBV19	TRBJ2-7	TGTGCCAGTAGTATGGTGGACAATCACGAGCAGTACTTC	CASSMVDNHEQYF
NA	NA	TRBV24-1	TRBJ2-1	TGTGCCACCAGTGATTCTCTAGCAAACAATGAGCAGTTCTTC	CATSDSLANNEQFF
NA	NA	TRBV9	TRBJ1-6	TGTGCCAGCAGCCCCGCGGGGTCCCCACCCCTCCACTTT	CASSPAGSPPLHF
TRBD2	NA	TRBV28	TRBJ2-1	TGTGCCAGCAGTTCCCCCGGCGGGAGGAGCTCCTACAATGAGCAGTTCTTC	CASSSPGGRSSYNEQFF
NA	NA	TRBV2	TRBJ1-2	TGTGCCAGCAATGCCGATCAGGGAAATGGCTACACCTTC	CASNADQGNGYTF
NA	NA	TRBV5-4	TRBJ1-2	TGTGCCAGCAGCCAAGACAGGATTTATGGCTACACCTTC	CASSQDRIYGYTF
NA	NA	TRBV19	TRBJ1-4	TGTGCCAGTTCAGCGGTTGATGAAAAACTGTTTTTT	CASSAVDEKLFF
TRBD1	NA	TRBV6-5	TRBJ1-2	TGTGCCAGCAGTCCCGACAGGGATTATGGCTACACCTTC	CASSPDRDYGYTF
TRBD1	NA	TRBV20-1	TRBJ1-2	TGCAGTCCAGGACAGGGCGACGGCTACACCTTC	CSPGQGDGYTF
TRBD1	NA	TRBV29-1	TRBJ1-4	TGCAGCGTTGAAGACTCGGGCAGGGGGAGTGAAAAACTGTTTTTT	CSVEDSGRGSEKLFF